The rows below give T cell receptor beta chains drawn from one sample of a study of T cell responses to AZD1222 COVID-19 vaccine. Assay: immunoSEQ multiplex PCR; the TCRdb copy retains only in-frame clones and omits some. The profile shows 140,000 to 150,000 clones, roughly 80% of them singletons. The sample was peripheral blood, taken on day 0 of MenACWY control vaccination. These receptors originate from an adult in good health. Both conserved end residues are part of each CDR3. The D gene is left open where the match is weak. Clone size is not always given. Where it is, it says once, few, many or a class for expanded clones.

clone size: .
CDR3 length: 15
D gene: TRBD1
J gene: TRBJ2-5
V gene: TRBV11-2
CDR3 protein: CASSLGTGGFETQYF
CDR3 DNA: TGTGCCAGCAGCTTAGGGACAGGGGGTTTCGAGACCCAGTACTTC

clone size: once
CDR3 length: 12
D gene: TRBD1
J gene: TRBJ1-2
V gene: TRBV5-1
CDR3 protein: CASSYRTGGYTF
CDR3 DNA: TGCGCCAGCAGCTACAGGACAGGGGGCTACACCTTC

clone size: .
CDR3 length: 13
D gene: .
J gene: TRBJ2-1
V gene: TRBV9
CDR3 protein: CASSAPPYNEQFF
CDR3 DNA: TGTGCCAGCAGCGCCCCGCCTTACAATGAGCAGTTCTTC

clone size: .
CDR3 length: 13
D gene: .
J gene: TRBJ2-5
V gene: TRBV7-9
CDR3 protein: CASSPPIPETQYF
CDR3 DNA: TGTGCCAGCAGCCCCCCCATCCCAGAGACCCAGTACTTC

clone size: .
CDR3 length: 11
D gene: .
J gene: TRBJ1-1
V gene: TRBV11-1
CDR3 protein: CASSLVKEAFF
CDR3 DNA: TGTGCCAGCAGCTTAGTGAAAGAAGCTTTCTTT

clone size: once
CDR3 length: 15
D gene: TRBD2
J gene: TRBJ2-5
V gene: TRBV28
CDR3 protein: CASSWRGAEQETQYF
CDR3 DNA: TGTGCCAGCAGCTGGCGGGGGGCGGAGCAAGAGACCCAGTACTTC

clone size: .
CDR3 length: 17
D gene: TRBD1
J gene: TRBJ1-2
V gene: TRBV24-1
CDR3 protein: CATSDGVRQGGPYGYTF
CDR3 DNA: TGTGCCACCAGTGATGGAGTTCGACAGGGTGGCCCCTATGGCTACACCTTC

clone size: once
CDR3 length: 12
D gene: .
J gene: TRBJ1-5
V gene: TRBV25-1
CDR3 protein: CASSDGRQPQHF
CDR3 DNA: TGTGCCAGCAGTGATGGTCGGCAGCCCCAGCATTTT

clone size: .
CDR3 length: 15
D gene: .
J gene: TRBJ2-7
V gene: TRBV6-2/TRBV6-3
CDR3 protein: CASSSILEESVEQYF
CDR3 DNA: TGTGCCAGCAGTTCCATCCTAGAGGAGAGCGTCGAGCAGTACTTC

clone size: few
CDR3 length: 15
D gene: TRBD1
J gene: TRBJ1-2
V gene: TRBV6-5
CDR3 protein: CASSYPDRGWYGYTF
CDR3 DNA: TGTGCCAGCAGTTACCCGGACAGGGGCTGGTATGGCTACACCTTC

clone size: .
CDR3 length: 14
D gene: .
J gene: TRBJ1-5
V gene: TRBV30
CDR3 protein: CAWSLFGPTQPQHF
CDR3 DNA: TGTGCCTGGAGTCTGTTTGGGCCGACTCAGCCCCAGCATTTT

clone size: .
CDR3 length: 15
D gene: TRBD1
J gene: TRBJ2-7
V gene: TRBV3-1/TRBV3-2
CDR3 protein: CASSLYRDSYYEQYF
CDR3 DNA: TGTGCCAGCAGCCTTTACCGGGACAGCTACTACGAGCAGTACTTC

clone size: .
CDR3 length: 14
D gene: .
J gene: TRBJ2-5
V gene: TRBV10-3
CDR3 protein: CAISGPGARETQYF
CDR3 DNA: TGTGCCATCAGTGGGCCAGGGGCCAGAGAGACCCAGTACTTC

clone size: .
CDR3 length: 15
D gene: .
J gene: TRBJ2-3
V gene: TRBV10-1
CDR3 protein: CASSEGQEDTDTQYF
CDR3 DNA: TGCGCCAGCAGTGAGGGGCAGGAGGACACAGATACGCAGTATTTT

clone size: .
CDR3 length: 12
D gene: .
J gene: TRBJ1-3
V gene: TRBV28
CDR3 protein: CASSFTRNTIYF
CDR3 DNA: TGTGCCAGCAGTTTCACTCGAAACACCATATATTTT

clone size: .
CDR3 length: 18
D gene: TRBD1
J gene: TRBJ1-3
V gene: TRBV15
CDR3 protein: CATSRLTFRDREGNTIYF
CDR3 DNA: TGTGCCACCAGCCGGCTTACCTTCCGGGACAGGGAAGGAAACACCATATATTTT

clone size: .
CDR3 length: 15
D gene: .
J gene: TRBJ2-1
V gene: TRBV7-2
CDR3 protein: CASSFRGSLGREQFF
CDR3 DNA: TGTGCCAGCAGCTTCCGGGGTTCTCTAGGACGTGAGCAGTTCTTC

clone size: .
CDR3 length: 13
D gene: TRBD1
J gene: TRBJ2-5
V gene: TRBV3-1/TRBV3-2
CDR3 protein: CASSYDRGETQYF
CDR3 DNA: TGTGCCAGCAGTTACGACAGGGGAGAGACCCAGTACTTC

clone size: .
CDR3 length: 14
D gene: .
J gene: TRBJ1-2
V gene: TRBV10-2
CDR3 protein: CASSEGIWNYGYTF
CDR3 DNA: TGCGCCAGCAGTGAAGGGATATGGAACTATGGCTACACCTTC

clone size: .
CDR3 length: 15
D gene: .
J gene: TRBJ1-1
V gene: TRBV28
CDR3 protein: CASSFLGTGNTEAFF
CDR3 DNA: TGTGCCAGCAGTTTTTTAGGGACCGGGAACACTGAAGCTTTCTTT

clone size: .
CDR3 length: 15
D gene: TRBD1
J gene: TRBJ1-2
V gene: TRBV27
CDR3 protein: CASRPDRATNYGYTF
CDR3 DNA: TGTGCCAGCAGACCCGACAGGGCAACTAACTATGGCTACACCTTC

clone size: .
CDR3 length: 15
D gene: TRBD1
J gene: TRBJ1-4
V gene: TRBV9
CDR3 protein: CASSPTGQFNEKLFF
CDR3 DNA: TGTGCCAGCAGCCCGACGGGACAGTTTAATGAAAAACTGTTTTTT

clone size: .
CDR3 length: 15
D gene: .
J gene: TRBJ1-4
V gene: TRBV5-1
CDR3 protein: CASSLARGAYEKLFF
CDR3 DNA: TGCGCCAGCAGCTTGGCCCGGGGGGCTTATGAAAAACTGTTTTTT

clone size: .
CDR3 length: 13
D gene: .
J gene: TRBJ1-2
V gene: TRBV5-5
CDR3 protein: CASSLGGSYGYTF
CDR3 DNA: TGTGCCAGCAGCCTGGGGGGATCCTATGGCTACACCTTC

clone size: .
CDR3 length: 13
D gene: .
J gene: TRBJ2-1
V gene: TRBV12-3/TRBV12-4
CDR3 protein: CASSLGAQNEQFF
CDR3 DNA: TGTGCCAGCAGTTTAGGGGCCCAGAATGAGCAGTTCTTC

clone size: .
CDR3 length: 14
D gene: .
J gene: TRBJ1-2
V gene: TRBV27
CDR3 protein: CASSPGGTDYGYTF
CDR3 DNA: TGTGCCAGCAGCCCCGGGGGCACGGACTATGGCTACACCTTC

clone size: .
CDR3 length: 15
D gene: TRBD1
J gene: TRBJ2-5
V gene: TRBV19
CDR3 protein: CASRRGQGRQETQYF
CDR3 DNA: TGTGCCAGTAGACGGGGACAGGGGAGGCAAGAGACCCAGTACTTC

clone size: .
CDR3 length: 14
D gene: .
J gene: TRBJ2-2
V gene: TRBV3-1/TRBV3-2
CDR3 protein: CASRKGPGTGELFF
CDR3 DNA: TGTGCCAGCAGAAAGGGGCCGGGGACCGGGGAGCTGTTTTTT

clone size: .
CDR3 length: 15
D gene: .
J gene: TRBJ1-3
V gene: TRBV7-2
CDR3 protein: CASSSQARSGNTIYF
CDR3 DNA: TGTGCCAGCAGCTCCCAGGCCCGCTCTGGAAACACCATATATTTT

clone size: few
CDR3 length: 16
D gene: TRBD1
J gene: TRBJ2-3
V gene: TRBV19
CDR3 protein: CASSMNLGTGIHTQYF
CDR3 DNA: TGTGCCAGTAGTATGAACTTGGGGACAGGGATCCATACGCAGTATTTT

clone size: .
CDR3 length: 16
D gene: .
J gene: TRBJ1-3
V gene: TRBV28
CDR3 protein: CASSFIWTSSGNTIYF
CDR3 DNA: TGTGCCAGCAGTTTCATATGGACGAGCTCTGGAAACACCATATATTTT

clone size: .
CDR3 length: 12
D gene: .
J gene: TRBJ1-2
V gene: TRBV7-9
CDR3 protein: CASSFPTEGYTF
CDR3 DNA: TGTGCCAGCAGCTTCCCAACAGAAGGCTACACCTTC

clone size: .
CDR3 length: 13
D gene: TRBD1
J gene: TRBJ2-2
V gene: TRBV6-6
CDR3 protein: CASSRQGTGELFF
CDR3 DNA: TGTGCCAGCAGTCGACAGGGGACCGGGGAGCTGTTTTTT

clone size: .
CDR3 length: 12
D gene: .
J gene: TRBJ2-1
V gene: TRBV18
CDR3 protein: CASSPRVDEQFF
CDR3 DNA: TGTGCCAGCTCACCACGGGTCGATGAGCAGTTCTTC

clone size: .
CDR3 length: 18
D gene: TRBD2
J gene: TRBJ2-6
V gene: TRBV5-1
CDR3 protein: CASSLYGGGPSGANVLTF
CDR3 DNA: TGCGCCAGCAGCTTGTACGGGGGGGGGCCCTCTGGGGCCAACGTCCTGACTTTC

clone size: .
CDR3 length: 15
D gene: TRBD2
J gene: TRBJ2-3
V gene: TRBV28
CDR3 protein: CASSSTGGRPDTQYF
CDR3 DNA: TGTGCCAGCAGTTCCACGGGGGGACGACCAGATACGCAGTATTTT

clone size: .
CDR3 length: 15
D gene: .
J gene: TRBJ1-4
V gene: TRBV6-1
CDR3 protein: CASSENGGTNEKLFF
CDR3 DNA: TGTGCCAGCAGTGAGAACGGGGGAACTAATGAAAAACTGTTTTTT

clone size: .
CDR3 length: 12
D gene: .
J gene: TRBJ1-6
V gene: TRBV6-6
CDR3 protein: CASSYRVSPLHF
CDR3 DNA: TGTGCCAGCAGTTACCGGGTGTCACCCCTCCACTTT

clone size: .
CDR3 length: 14
D gene: .
J gene: TRBJ2-5
V gene: TRBV21-1
CDR3 protein: CASSKARRQETQYF
CDR3 DNA: TGTGCCAGCAGCAAAGCGCGACGTCAAGAGACCCAGTACTTC

clone size: .
CDR3 length: 15
D gene: .
J gene: TRBJ1-5
V gene: TRBV2
CDR3 protein: CASNPTQGRGQPQHF
CDR3 DNA: TGTGCCAGCAACCCGACTCAGGGACGCGGTCAGCCCCAGCATTTT

clone size: .
CDR3 length: 19
D gene: .
J gene: TRBJ1-4
V gene: TRBV5-1
CDR3 protein: CASSLGAGRGSTTNEKLFF
CDR3 DNA: TGCGCCAGCAGCTTGGGCGCAGGGAGAGGGAGTACGACTAATGAAAAACTGTTTTTT